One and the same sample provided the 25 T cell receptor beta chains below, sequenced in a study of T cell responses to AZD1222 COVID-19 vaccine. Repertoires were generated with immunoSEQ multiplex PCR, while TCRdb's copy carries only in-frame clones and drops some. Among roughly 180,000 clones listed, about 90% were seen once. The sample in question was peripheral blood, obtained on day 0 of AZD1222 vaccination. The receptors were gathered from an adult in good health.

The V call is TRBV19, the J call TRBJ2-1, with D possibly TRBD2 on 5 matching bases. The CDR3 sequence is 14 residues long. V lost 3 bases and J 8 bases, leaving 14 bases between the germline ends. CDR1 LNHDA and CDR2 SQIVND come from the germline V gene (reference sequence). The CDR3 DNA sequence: TGTGCCAGTAGTATGGGTAGCGTAGTTCATGAGCAGTTCTTC. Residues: CASSMGSVVHEQFF.

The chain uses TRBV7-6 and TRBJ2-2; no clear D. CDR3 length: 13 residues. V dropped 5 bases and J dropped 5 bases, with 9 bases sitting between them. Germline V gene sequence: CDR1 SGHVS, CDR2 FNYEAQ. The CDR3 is CASSPSLTGELFF. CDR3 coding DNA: TGTGCCAGCAGCCCCTCACTGACCGGGGAGCTGTTTTTT.

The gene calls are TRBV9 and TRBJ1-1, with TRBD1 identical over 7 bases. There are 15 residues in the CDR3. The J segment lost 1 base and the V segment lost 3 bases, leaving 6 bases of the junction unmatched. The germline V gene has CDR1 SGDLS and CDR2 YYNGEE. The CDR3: CASSGEGQPNTEAFF. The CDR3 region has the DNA TGTGCCAGCAGCGGAGAGGGACAGCCGAACACTGAAGCTTTCTTT.

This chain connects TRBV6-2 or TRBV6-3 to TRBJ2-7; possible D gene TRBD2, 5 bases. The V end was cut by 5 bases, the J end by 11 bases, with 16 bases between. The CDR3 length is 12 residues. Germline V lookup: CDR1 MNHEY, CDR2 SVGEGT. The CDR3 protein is CASSHWTFGEYF. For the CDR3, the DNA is TGTGCCAGCAGTCATTGGACCTTCGGGGAGTACTTC.

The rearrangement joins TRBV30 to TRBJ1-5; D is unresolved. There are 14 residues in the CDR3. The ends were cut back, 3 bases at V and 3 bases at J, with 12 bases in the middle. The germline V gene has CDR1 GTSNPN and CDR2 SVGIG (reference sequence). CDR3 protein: CAWRASGFNQPQHF. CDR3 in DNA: TGTGCCTGGAGGGCCAGTGGGTTCAATCAGCCCCAGCATTTT.

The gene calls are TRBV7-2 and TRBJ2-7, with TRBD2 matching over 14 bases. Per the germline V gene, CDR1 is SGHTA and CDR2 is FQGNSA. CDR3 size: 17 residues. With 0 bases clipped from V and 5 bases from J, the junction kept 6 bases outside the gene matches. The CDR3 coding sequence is TGTGCCAGCAGCTTAGCTCCGACTAGCGGGAGGGGCCACGAGCAGTACTTC. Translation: CASSLAPTSGRGHEQYF.

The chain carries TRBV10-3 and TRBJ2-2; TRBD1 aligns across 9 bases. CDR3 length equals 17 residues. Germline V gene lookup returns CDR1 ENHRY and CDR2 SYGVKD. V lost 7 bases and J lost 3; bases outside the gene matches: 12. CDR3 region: CAIKGTGYGSHTGELFF. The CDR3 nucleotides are TGTGCCATCAAGGGGACAGGGTACGGAAGTCACACCGGGGAGCTGTTTTTT.

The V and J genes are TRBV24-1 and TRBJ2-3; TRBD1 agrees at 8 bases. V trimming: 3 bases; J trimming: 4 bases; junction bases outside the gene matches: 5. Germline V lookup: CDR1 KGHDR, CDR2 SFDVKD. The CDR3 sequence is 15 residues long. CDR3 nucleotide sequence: TGTGCCACCAGTGATACGGGACAGGCCTCAGATACGCAGTATTTT. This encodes CATSDTGQASDTQYF.

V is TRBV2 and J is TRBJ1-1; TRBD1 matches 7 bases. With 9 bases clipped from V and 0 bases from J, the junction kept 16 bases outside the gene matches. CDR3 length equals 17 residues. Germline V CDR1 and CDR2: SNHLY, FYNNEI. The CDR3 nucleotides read TGTGCCAGTCAACAGAGGGGGCAAGGAGTGTTGAACACTGAAGCTTTCTTT. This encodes CASQQRGQGVLNTEAFF.

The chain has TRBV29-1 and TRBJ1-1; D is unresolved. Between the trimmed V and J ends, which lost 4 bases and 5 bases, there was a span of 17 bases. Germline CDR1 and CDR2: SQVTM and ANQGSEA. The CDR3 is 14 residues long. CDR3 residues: CSVVAGSSITEAFF. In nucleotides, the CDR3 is TGCAGCGTTGTTGCCGGCAGCTCGATAACTGAAGCTTTCTTT.

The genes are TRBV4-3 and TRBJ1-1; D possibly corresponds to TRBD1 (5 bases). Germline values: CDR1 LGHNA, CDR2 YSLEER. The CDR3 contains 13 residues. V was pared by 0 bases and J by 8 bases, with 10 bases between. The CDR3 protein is CASSQDWSGEAFF. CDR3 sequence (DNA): TGCGCCAGCAGCCAAGATTGGTCAGGGGAAGCTTTCTTT.

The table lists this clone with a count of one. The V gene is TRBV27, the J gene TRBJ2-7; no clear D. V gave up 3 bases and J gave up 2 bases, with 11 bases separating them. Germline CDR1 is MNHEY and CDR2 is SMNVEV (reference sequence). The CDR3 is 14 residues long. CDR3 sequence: CASSLAPNAYEQYF. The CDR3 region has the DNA TGTGCCAGCAGTTTGGCACCGAATGCCTACGAGCAGTACTTC.

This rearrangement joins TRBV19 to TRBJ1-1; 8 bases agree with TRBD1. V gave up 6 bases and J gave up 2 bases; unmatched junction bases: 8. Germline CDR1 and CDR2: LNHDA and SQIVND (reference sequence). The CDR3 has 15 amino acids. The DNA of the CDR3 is TGTGCCAGTAGCCCTTGGACAGGGCGCAACACTGAAGCTTTCTTT. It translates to CASSPWTGRNTEAFF. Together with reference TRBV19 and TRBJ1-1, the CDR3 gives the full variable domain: DGGITQSPKYLFRKEGQNVTLSCEQNLNHDAMYWYRQDPGQGLRLIYYSQIVNDFQKGDIAEGYSVSREKKESFPLTVTSAQKNPTAFYLCASSPWTGRNTEAFFGQGTRLTVV.

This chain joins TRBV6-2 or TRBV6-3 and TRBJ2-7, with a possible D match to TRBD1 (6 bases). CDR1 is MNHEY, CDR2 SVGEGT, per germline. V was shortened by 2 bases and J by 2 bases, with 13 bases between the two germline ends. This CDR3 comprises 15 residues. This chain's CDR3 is CASSYNPQGAYEQYF. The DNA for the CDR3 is TGTGCCAGCAGTTACAACCCACAGGGAGCCTACGAGCAGTACTTC.

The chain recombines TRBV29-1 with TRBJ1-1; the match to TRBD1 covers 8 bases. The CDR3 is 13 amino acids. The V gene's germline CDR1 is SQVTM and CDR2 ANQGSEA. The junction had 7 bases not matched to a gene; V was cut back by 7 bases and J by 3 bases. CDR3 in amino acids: CSGQGRKYTEAFF. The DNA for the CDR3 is TGCAGCGGACAGGGGCGTAAGTACACTGAAGCTTTCTTT.

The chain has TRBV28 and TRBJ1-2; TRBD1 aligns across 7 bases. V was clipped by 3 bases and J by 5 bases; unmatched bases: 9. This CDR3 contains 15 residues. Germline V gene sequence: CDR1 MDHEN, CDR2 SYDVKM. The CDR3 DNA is TGTGCCAGCAGTTTCGGGAGTGACAGGGCATATGGCTACACCTTC. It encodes CASSFGSDRAYGYTF.

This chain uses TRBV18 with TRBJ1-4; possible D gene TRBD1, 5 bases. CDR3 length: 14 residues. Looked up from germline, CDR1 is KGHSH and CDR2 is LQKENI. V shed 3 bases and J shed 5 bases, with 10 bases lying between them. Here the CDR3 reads CASSPDSVNEKLFF. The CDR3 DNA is TGTGCCAGCTCACCCGACAGTGTCAATGAAAAACTGTTTTTT.

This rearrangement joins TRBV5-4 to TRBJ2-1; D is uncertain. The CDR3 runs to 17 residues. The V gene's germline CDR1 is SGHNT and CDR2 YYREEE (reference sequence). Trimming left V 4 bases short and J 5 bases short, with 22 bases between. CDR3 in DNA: TGTGCCAGCAGCCCGCCCCTAGTTTTTAATATCCACAATGAGCAGTTCTTC. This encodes CASSPPLVFNIHNEQFF.

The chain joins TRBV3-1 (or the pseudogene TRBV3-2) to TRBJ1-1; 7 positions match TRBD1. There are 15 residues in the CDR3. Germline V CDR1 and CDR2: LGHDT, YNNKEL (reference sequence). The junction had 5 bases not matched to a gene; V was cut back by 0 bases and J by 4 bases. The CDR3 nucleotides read TGTGCCAGCAGCCAAGACGCAGGGGGGCGCACTGAAGCTTTCTTT. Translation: CASSQDAGGRTEAFF.

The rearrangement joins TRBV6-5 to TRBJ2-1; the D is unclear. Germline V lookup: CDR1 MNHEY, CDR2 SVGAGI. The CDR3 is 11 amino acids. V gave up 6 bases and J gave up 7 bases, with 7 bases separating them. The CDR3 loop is CASSRLNEQFF. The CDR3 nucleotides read TGTGCCAGCAGCCGATTGAATGAGCAGTTCTTC.

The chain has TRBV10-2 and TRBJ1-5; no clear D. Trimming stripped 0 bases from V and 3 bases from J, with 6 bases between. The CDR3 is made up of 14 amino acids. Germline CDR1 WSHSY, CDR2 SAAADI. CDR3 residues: CASSESGYNQPQHF. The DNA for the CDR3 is TGCGCCAGCAGTGAGTCAGGGTACAATCAGCCCCAGCATTTT.

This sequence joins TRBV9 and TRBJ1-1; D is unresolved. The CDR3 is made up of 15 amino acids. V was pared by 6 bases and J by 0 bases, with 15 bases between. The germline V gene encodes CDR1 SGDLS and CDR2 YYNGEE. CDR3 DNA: TGTGCCAGCACCCTCGGAGGGCTTATGAACACTGAAGCTTTCTTT. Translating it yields CASTLGGLMNTEAFF.

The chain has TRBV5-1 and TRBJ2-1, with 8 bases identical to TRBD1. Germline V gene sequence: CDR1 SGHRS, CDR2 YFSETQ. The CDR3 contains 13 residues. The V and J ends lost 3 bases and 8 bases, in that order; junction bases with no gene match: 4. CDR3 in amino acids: CASSSDRGDEQFF. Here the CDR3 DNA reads TGCGCCAGCAGCTCTGACAGGGGCGATGAGCAGTTCTTC.

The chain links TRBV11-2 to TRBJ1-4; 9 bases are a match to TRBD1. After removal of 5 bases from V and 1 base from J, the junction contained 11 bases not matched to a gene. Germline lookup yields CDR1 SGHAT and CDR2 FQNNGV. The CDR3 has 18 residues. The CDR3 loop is CASSPRTGAFLTNEKLFF. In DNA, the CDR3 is TGTGCCAGCAGCCCTAGGACAGGGGCCTTTTTAACTAATGAAAAACTGTTTTTT.

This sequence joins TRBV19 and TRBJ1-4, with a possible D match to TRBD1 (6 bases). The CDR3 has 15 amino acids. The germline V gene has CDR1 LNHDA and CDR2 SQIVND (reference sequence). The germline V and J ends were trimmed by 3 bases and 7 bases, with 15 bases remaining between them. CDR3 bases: TGTGCCAGTAGTATTGCCCAAGAAGGGGGTGAAAAACTGTTTTTT. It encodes CASSIAQEGGEKLFF.